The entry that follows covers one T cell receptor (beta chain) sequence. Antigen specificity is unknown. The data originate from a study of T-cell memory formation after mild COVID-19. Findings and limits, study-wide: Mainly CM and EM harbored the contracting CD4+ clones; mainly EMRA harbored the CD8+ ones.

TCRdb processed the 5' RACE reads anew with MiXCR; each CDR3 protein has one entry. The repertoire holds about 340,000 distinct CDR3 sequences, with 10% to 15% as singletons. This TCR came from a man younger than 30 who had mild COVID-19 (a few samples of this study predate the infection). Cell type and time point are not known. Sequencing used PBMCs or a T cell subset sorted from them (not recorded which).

The chain's CDR3 is CASSYVGEQYF. CDR3 DNA sequence: TGTGCCAGCAGTTACGTCGGAGAGCAGTACTTC. V usage is TRBV6-5 and J usage is TRBJ2-7; unclear D gene. V was shortened by 2 bases and J by 7 bases, with 6 bases between the two germline ends. Germline assignment: CDR1 MNHEY and CDR2 SVGAGI. The CDR3 totals 11 residues.